This TCR beta chain originates from a study of blood T cell repertoires in COVID-19. Produced via immunoSEQ multiplex PCR; TCRdb's table is partial and in-frame only. Among hundreds of thousands of clones, 70% to 90% were seen once, and the ten largest hold roughly 6.8%. Germline assignment: CDR1 LGHNA and CDR2 YSLEER. The CDR3 consists of 16 residues. With V trimmed by 0 bases and J by 8 bases, 9 bases remained unmatched. The gene calls are TRBV4-3 and TRBJ2-1, with TRBD2 matching over 8 bases. This TCR was sampled from a woman aged 25 to 39 with COVID-19, enrolled during active disease. Sequenced: peripheral blood. The CDR3 nucleotides are TGCGCCAGCAGCCAAGAGTCGTCGAGCGGGAGTGATGAGCAGTTCTTC. Protein: CASSQESSSGSDEQFF.